The 9 T cell receptor beta chains in this list originate from one sample, sequenced in a study of tissue T cells after allogeneic stem cell transplantation. Assay used: immunoSEQ multiplex PCR; TCRdb lists only in-frame clones, some missing. The sample gives approximately 50,000 clones, roughly 73% of which show up once; 0.5% to 0.6% is in the top ten. The sequencing input was sorted cells pooled from one or two spleens. These receptors came from a pool of C57BL/6 mice in good health.

In the case of this clone: Germline and genes here are mouse. Incomplete CDR3 DNA: TGTGCCAGCAGTGTTCTGGGGGACCAAGACACCCAGTAC. This sequence encodes CASSVLGDQDTQY. The CDR3, in full, reads CASSVLGDQDTQYF. The rearrangement links TRBV13-1 to TRBJ2-5; TRBD2 matches 7 bases. The read falls 1 residue short of the CDR3 end, and the missing part is taken from the germline J gene. From germline, CDR1 is NSHNY and CDR2 SYGAGN. The CDR3 totals 14 residues. The ends lost 3 bases at V and 1 base at J; junction bases unmatched: 2.

Turning to this clone: The listed genes are named as in mouse. The read halts 1 residue ahead of the CDR3 end, with the missing end drawn from the germline J gene. The chain recombines TRBV1 with TRBJ2-7; 10 nucleotides align to TRBD2. The CDR3 runs to 14 residues. V was clipped by 4 bases and J by 5 bases; unmatched bases: 5. Germline values: CDR1 NSQYPW, CDR2 LRSPGD (reference sequence). The CDR3 sequence is CTCSETGGWDEQYF. The CDR3 DNA, read in part, is TGCACCTGCAGTGAGACTGGGGGGTGGGATGAACAGTAC.

This clone was picked up one time. Mouse gene names and germline throughout. The read comes to an end 1 residue before the CDR3 does, leaving the germline J gene to fill in the end. V gene TRBV19 combines with J gene TRBJ1-2; D not certain. The CDR3 spans 11 residues. Per the germline V gene, CDR1 is FNHDT and CDR2 is SITEND (reference sequence). The germline V and J ends were trimmed by 6 bases and 0 bases, with 3 bases remaining between them. The sequenced CDR3 bases are TGTGCCAGCACGGCAAACTCCGACTACACC. Encoded protein: CASTANSDYT. The CDR3 reads in full as CASTANSDYTF.

For this clone: Gene names denote mouse genes. The sequence runs out 1 residue before the end of the CDR3; the remainder is reconstructed from the germline J gene. The chain links TRBV12-1 to TRBJ2-1; TRBD2 aligns across 13 bases. Germline loops: CDR1 SGHSN, CDR2 HYEKVE. The CDR3 length is 16 residues. The V and J ends lost 4 bases and 3 bases, in that order; junction bases with no gene match: 5. The CDR3 protein is CASSQDWGGAYAEQFF. CDR3 DNA, as far as it was read: TGTGCCAGCTCCCAGGACTGGGGGGGCGCCTATGCTGAGCAGTTC.

Notes on this clone: The listed genes are named as in mouse. The missing CDR3 end, 1 residue past where the read stops, is filled in from the germline J gene. Other DNA sequences in this specimen translate into the identical CDR3. The chain has TRBV13-2 and TRBJ2-2; D is unclear. Deletions cut 0 bases from V and 0 bases from J, with 6 bases between. The CDR3 has 15 amino acids. Germline V gene lookup returns CDR1 NNHNN and CDR2 SYGAGS (reference sequence). The sequenced CDR3 bases are TGTGCCAGCGGTGATGGCACAGCAAACACCGGGCAGCTCTAC. Encoded protein: CASGDGTANTGQLY. The whole CDR3 is CASGDGTANTGQLYF.

For this clone: The gene symbols are mouse symbols. The observed sequence ends 1 residue before the CDR3 terminus, with the missing tail filled in from the germline J gene. The chain couples TRBV16 to TRBJ1-1; the D gene is possibly TRBD1 (5 bases). The CDR3 covers 14 residues. V was cut by 0 bases and J by 1 base, with 6 bases left in between. Germline loops: CDR1 SGHSA, CDR2 FRNQAP. The sequenced CDR3 bases are TGTGCAAGCAGCTTAGAGGGGGTAAACACAGAAGTCTTC. It specifies CASSLEGVNTEVF. The full CDR3 reads CASSLEGVNTEVFF.

This clone was observed a handful of times. Gene names denote mouse genes. The read finishes 1 residue shy of the CDR3 end, and the germline J gene is used to complete it. The rearrangement links TRBV13-2 to TRBJ2-7, with 9 bases aligning to TRBD2. Germline lookup yields CDR1 NNHNN and CDR2 SYGAGS (reference sequence). The CDR3 runs 13 residues. V dropped 3 bases and J dropped 4; count of bases not matched to a gene: 2. The CDR3 sequence: CASGAGLGYEQYF. CDR3 bases read: TGTGCCAGCGGTGCTGGACTGGGGTATGAACAGTAC.

In regard to this clone: Germline and genes here are mouse. Read coverage stops 1 residue before the CDR3 terminus; the germline J gene supplies the remainder. The chain employs TRBV23 and TRBJ1-4; TRBD1 is the table's D call, not checked against the DNA. Germline CDR1 KGHTA, CDR2 FQNQQP. This CDR3 region has 14 residues. The CDR3 is CSSPRDRGAERLFF. CDR3 DNA, as far as it was read: TGCTCCAGCCCCCGGGACAGGGGTGCCGAAAGATTATTT.

In regard to this clone: Mouse gene names and germline throughout. The observed sequence ends 1 residue before the CDR3 terminus, with the missing tail filled in from the germline J gene. The chain combines TRBV3 with TRBJ2-7, with 10 bases matching TRBD2. Germline CDR1 is SNHLY and CDR2 is FYNGKV (reference sequence). The CDR3 consists of 15 residues. With V trimmed by 5 bases and J by 0 bases, 4 bases remained unmatched. The DNA read from the CDR3 is TGTGCCAGCAGCCCGGACTGGGGGATCTCCTATGAACAGTAC. Its protein is CASSPDWGISYEQY. The entire CDR3 reads CASSPDWGISYEQYF. Based on the CDR3 plus reference TRBV3 and TRBJ2-7, the full variable domain is GPKVLQIPSHQIIDMGQMVTLNCDPVSNHLYFYWYKQILGQQMEFLVNFYNGKVMEKSKLFKDQFSVERPDGSYFTLKIQPTALEDSAVYFCASSPDWGISYEQYFGPGTRLTVL.